The T cell receptor (beta chain) under discussion was sequenced for a study of blood T cell repertoires in COVID-19. Study information: The origin of the acute and convalescent COVID-19 samples was the United States, Italy and Spain. Nucleic acid was either cDNA or gDNA, and it came from T cells, B-cell-depleted T cells, or PBMCs.

Profiling relied on immunoSEQ multiplex PCR, and the TCRdb table lists in-frame clones only, not all of them. The sample has around 200,000 clones; more than 60% are singletons. The sample holds one count of this clone. There are 13 residues in the CDR3. V dropped 10 bases and J dropped 4 bases, with 16 bases sitting between them. Germline V CDR1 and CDR2: MNHEY, SVGAGI. V usage is TRBV6-5 and J usage is TRBJ1-1; no reliable D call. The sequenced sample was peripheral blood. The receptor comes from a man aged 45 to 65 who had recovered from COVID-19. This CDR3 reads CATGRGLLTEAFF. Here the CDR3 DNA reads TGTGCCACCGGCCGCGGGCTGCTCACTGAAGCTTTCTTT.